These T cell receptor beta chains were read from a single sample in a study of T-cell reconstitution after alpha-beta-depleted transplantation in children. TCRdb processed the PCR reads anew with MiXCR; each CDR3 protein has one entry. This table holds over 550,000 distinct CDR3 sequences, over 9.5% found once. Sequencing was performed on PBMCs from the stem cell graft donor, taken from the stem cell graft. These receptors were obtained from a human donor who donated a stem cell graft to a child with acute myeloid leukemia. Each CDR3 is given without its conserved first and last residue. Size is omitted from some rows. Given values are once, few, many or a class for expanded clones.

>12|TRBV20-1|many
SASPPTVNTEAF
>12|TRBV6-5|many
ASSYRGVNYGYT
>16|TRBV5-1|few
ASSLGLAGQTGLYEQY
>10|TRBV7-9|many
ASGDGNYEQY
>10|TRBV29-1|NA
SCHSSYNEQF
>15|TRBV5-1|NA
ASSLASDRPEADTQY
>13|TRBV20-1|NA
SAPLAGGPGETQY
>12|TRBV6-5|few
ASSRGRNYNEQF
>15|TRBV5-1|NA
ASSGTSGRLGQETQY
>14|TRBV5-6|few
ASSLEASGRDNEQF
>13|TRBV19|few
ASSLQGAVNNEQF
>9|TRBV28|few
ASSSSTEQY
>13|TRBV7-9|NA
ASSLSGESASEQF
>11|TRBV4-3|few
ASSQEGRGEQF
>14|TRBV5-1|few
ASSLAGTSGSLRQY
>16|TRBV10-2|few
ASSETSSTGTSGNEQY
>12|TRBV6-4|NA
ASRAGVGTGELF
>13|TRBV6-1|NA
ASKFDRTRNTEAF
>11|TRBV7-3|few
ASSYQGASGYT
>12|TRBV10-3|many
AIRDSGSQETQY
>14|TRBV5-1|NA
ASSLVRAVNTDTQY
>11|TRBV29-1|many
SVEDGAAYEQY
>12|TRBV10-3|many
AISEGYGDTEAF
>10|TRBV10-3|NA
ATFDPRYEQY
>13|TRBV7-3|NA
ASSSNAGSSYEQY
>18|TRBV7-3|NA
ASSPRTGGRTSGSYNEQF
>14|TRBV5-1|many
ASSLEARAFSYEQY
>14|TRBV27|once
ASKPSGRTNADEQF
>15|TRBV20-1|NA
SARAPGQGYSNQPQH
>13|TRBV9|few
ASSANPSGSYEQY
>11|TRBV20-1|few
SARGTVDYGYT
>12|TRBV12-3/TRBV12-4|NA
ASSFQGKLGEQY
>15|TRBV24-1|few
ATSDLKGTSGRGEQY
>14|TRBV4-3|few
ASSQEGTGGYNEQF
>14|TRBV29-1|NA
SVEGGGLAGVSEQY
>12|TRBV20-1|many
SAPGGGTGQTQY
>13|TRBV2|NA
ASRTGTEISYEQY
>14|TRBV7-9|NA
ASSLGAGGWSNEQF
>12|TRBV6-5|many
ASTFSGRGNEQF
>12|TRBV27|NA
ASSLGTLMNEQF
>17|TRBV3-1|few
ASSPWTGSSGRIQETQY
>13|TRBV11-1|NA
ASSLGREGNQPQH
>13|TRBV5-1|few
ASSSWDRVEETQY
>9|TRBV6-2/TRBV6-3|many
ASSRFNIQY
>16|TRBV5-1|few
ASSLALAGGPGYNEQF
>13|TRBV5-1|NA
ASSLAGQLVNEQF
>13|TRBV28|many
ASSGFWTVNYEQY
>13|TRBV10-3|few
AISRQESFTDTQY
>11|TRBV5-1|few
ASSFTGPPEQY
>15|TRBV9|many
ASSVGGLAGGYNEQF
>13|TRBV29-1|NA
SVEGAGATYNEQF
>14|TRBV12-3/TRBV12-4|many
ASSLSGQAAGQPQH
>14|TRBV20-1|NA
SARDQGAWAKNIQY
>13|TRBV3-1|many
ASSRPSGRSSTQY
>15|TRBV10-3|NA
AISGGLAGAPNHEQF
>11|TRBV20-1|NA
SARRAPTEGYT